The 25 T cell receptor beta chains below come from one sample, sequenced in a study. TCRdb keeps only in-frame clones here, not all; method: immunoSEQ multiplex PCR. Among under 65,000 clones listed, roughly 93% were seen once. Sequencing was done on a sample of PBMCs. The receptors originated from a man aged 35 to 55 with rheumatoid arthritis.

The chain recombines TRBV18 with TRBJ2-6; possibly TRBD1 for D (5 bases). Germline loops: CDR1 KGHSH, CDR2 LQKENI. The V and J ends lost 2 bases and 0 bases respectively, with 14 bases between them. The CDR3 is made up of 18 amino acids. The CDR3: CASSPFGALDSGANVLTF. The CDR3 DNA sequence: TGTGCCAGCTCACCATTTGGGGCCTTGGACTCTGGGGCCAACGTCCTGACTTTC. Full variable domain (missing parts from reference TRBV18 and TRBJ2-6): NAGVMQNPRHLVRRRGQEARLRCSPMKGHSHVYWYRQLPEEGLKFMVYLQKENIIDESGMPKERFSAEFPKEGPSILRIQQVVRGDSAAYFCASSPFGALDSGANVLTFGAGSRLTVL.

In this sample, this clone turned up once. V gene TRBV27 combines with J gene TRBJ2-7; 9 bases fit TRBD1. Germline V gives CDR1 MNHEY, CDR2 SMNVEV (reference sequence). CDR3 length: 13 residues. J gave up 5 bases and V 8 bases, and 7 bases lay outside the gene matches. CDR3 in amino acids: CASAGTGFHEQYF. The CDR3 coding sequence is TGTGCCAGCGCCGGGACAGGGTTCCACGAGCAGTACTTC.

This clone was recorded only once. This chain joins TRBV9 and TRBJ1-2; D is ambiguous. The CDR3 totals 13 residues. The germline CDR1 and CDR2 sequences are SGDLS and YYNGEE. V was trimmed by 6 bases and J by 1 base, leaving 10 bases between them. CDR3 coding DNA: TGTGCCAGCACCAAAACTATTAACTATGGCTACACCTTC. Protein sequence: CASTKTINYGYTF.

V gene TRBV5-8 combines with J gene TRBJ1-2; tentative D call: TRBD1 (5 bases). Germline V CDR1 and CDR2: SGHTS, YDEGEE. The CDR3 extends over 15 amino acids. V was clipped by 7 bases and J by 8 bases, with 24 bases between them. The CDR3, as DNA: TGTGCCAGCCAGGGCCAGGGTGGGCTAATAGTCGGCTACACCTTC. This translates into CASQGQGGLIVGYTF.

V is TRBV9 and J is TRBJ2-5, with D perhaps TRBD2 (6 bases). CDR1 SGDLS and CDR2 YYNGEE come from the germline V gene. V was shortened by 4 bases and J by 5 bases, with 15 bases between the two germline ends. This CDR3 has 14 amino acids. The DNA of the CDR3 is TGTGCCAGCAGCATCGGGAGTTTGGAGGAGACCCAGTACTTC. Residues: CASSIGSLEETQYF.

The gene calls are TRBV5-4 and TRBJ2-7; tentatively, D is TRBD1 (5 bases). Germline V lookup: CDR1 SGHNT, CDR2 YYREEE (reference sequence). With 5 bases removed from V and 2 bases from J, the gap between germline ends came to 11 bases. The CDR3 spans 13 residues. The CDR3 bases are TGTGCCAGCAGTCCGGACACAACCTACGAGCAGTACTTC. Amino acid sequence: CASSPDTTYEQYF.

V and J are TRBV28 and TRBJ2-2; the D is unclear. Trimming took 2 bases from V and 6 from J, leaving 7 bases between them. Germline values: CDR1 MDHEN, CDR2 SYDVKM. The CDR3 sequence is 13 residues long. CDR3 nucleotide sequence: TGTGCCAGCAGTTTAAGGCTTTCCGGGGAGCTGTTTTTT. This translates into CASSLRLSGELFF.

V usage is TRBV27 and J usage is TRBJ2-1; TRBD1 is a possible D gene (6 bases). The ends were cut back, 1 base at V and 2 bases at J, with 9 bases in the middle. Germline CDR1 MNHEY, CDR2 SMNVEV (reference sequence). This CDR3 is built from 15 residues. In nucleotides, the CDR3 is TGTGCCAGCAGTTTATTACAGGGCGCCTACAATGAGCAGTTCTTC. This codes for CASSLLQGAYNEQFF.

The genes are TRBV29-1 and TRBJ2-7, with TRBD2 matching 12 bases. Germline V gives CDR1 SQVTM, CDR2 ANQGSEA. The CDR3 totals 15 residues. Trimming at V came to 6 bases and at J to 3 bases, leaving 9 bases not matched to a gene. CDR3 amino acids: CSVQTSGGANYEQYF. The CDR3, as DNA: TGCAGCGTCCAGACTAGCGGGGGAGCAAACTACGAGCAGTACTTC.

The chain has TRBV30 and TRBJ1-3; D not certain. The CDR3 is made up of 13 amino acids. Trimming cost V 2 bases and J 0 bases, with 5 bases left between them. Per germline, CDR1 GTSNPN and CDR2 SVGIG (reference sequence). This chain's CDR3 is CAWSIFSGNTIYF. The CDR3 DNA reads TGTGCCTGGAGTATATTCTCTGGAAACACCATATATTTT.

V usage is TRBV19 and J usage is TRBJ1-5, with a tentative D call TRBD1 (5 bases). Germline CDR1 is LNHDA and CDR2 is SQIVND (reference sequence). The V gene lost 4 bases and the J gene lost 5 bases, with 12 bases spanning the gap. The CDR3 covers 14 residues. CDR3 amino acids: CASSSPRGDQPQHF. The CDR3 DNA reads TGTGCCAGTAGTAGCCCGCGGGGCGATCAGCCCCAGCATTTT.

The chain employs TRBV9 and TRBJ2-2; 7 bases agree with TRBD2. The V gene's germline CDR1 is SGDLS and CDR2 YYNGEE. V lost 0 bases, J lost 1 base, and 3 bases stayed unmatched. This CDR3 region has 16 residues. CDR3 in DNA: TGTGCCAGCAGCGTAGAGGCTAGCGGGAACACCGGGGAGCTGTTTTTT. Its protein product is CASSVEASGNTGELFF.

V gene TRBV7-2 combines with J gene TRBJ2-5, with 10 bases lining up with TRBD2. The CDR3 runs 15 residues. Germline V lookup: CDR1 SGHTA, CDR2 FQGNSA. V lost 5 bases, J lost 4 bases, and 7 bases stayed unmatched. The CDR3 region is CASSASSGGIETQYF. Written as DNA, the CDR3 is TGTGCCAGCAGCGCCTCTAGCGGGGGTATAGAGACCCAGTACTTC.

The chain links TRBV20-1 to TRBJ2-7; D gene ambiguous. The V gene lost 3 bases and the J gene lost 3 bases, with 9 bases spanning the gap. The germline CDR1 and CDR2 sequences are DFQATT and SNEGSKA (reference sequence). The CDR3 has 12 residues. CDR3 amino acids: CSASEDNYEQYF. The CDR3 DNA is TGCAGTGCTAGTGAAGACAACTACGAGCAGTACTTC.

This sequence joins TRBV7-2 and TRBJ2-7; tentative D call: TRBD1 (6 bases). Deletions cut 9 bases from V and 0 bases from J, with 12 bases between. The length of the CDR3 is 13 residues. In germline, CDR1 is SGHTA, CDR2 FQGNSA. CDR3 region: CASCTGISYEQYF. The CDR3 DNA sequence: TGTGCCAGTTGCACAGGGATCTCCTACGAGCAGTACTTC.

The rearrangement links TRBV30 to TRBJ2-6, with D unresolved. This CDR3 is built from 13 residues. Germline V gene sequence: CDR1 GTSNPN, CDR2 SVGIG (reference sequence). V lost 7 bases to trimming and J lost 0 bases, with 7 bases between them. The CDR3, as DNA: TGTGCCTTTGATTTCTCTGGGGCCAACGTCCTGACTTTC. This sequence encodes CAFDFSGANVLTF.

This chain connects TRBV9 to TRBJ1-5, with D unclear. V lost 3 bases and J 5 bases, leaving 9 bases between the germline ends. The CDR3 covers 13 residues. Germline CDR1 reads SGDLS; CDR2 reads YYNGEE. The DNA for the CDR3 is TGTGCCAGCAGCGCAACGGGAGATCAGCCCCAGCATTTT. It codes for CASSATGDQPQHF.

The CDR3 DNA reads TGCGCCAGCAGCAAAGCTAGCGGACTCTCCTACAATGAGCAGTTCTTC. The encoded protein is CASSKASGLSYNEQFF. The V gene is TRBV4-3, the J gene TRBJ2-1; the match to TRBD2 covers 7 bases. The junction had 7 bases not matched to a gene; V was cut back by 5 bases and J by 0 bases. Looked up from germline, CDR1 is LGHNA and CDR2 is YSLEER. The CDR3 consists of 16 residues.

The chain joins TRBV28 to TRBJ1-2, with D perhaps matching TRBD1 (6 bases). This CDR3 has 19 residues. Looked up from germline, CDR1 is MDHEN and CDR2 is SYDVKM. V lost 2 bases and J 7 bases, leaving 29 bases between the germline ends. The CDR3 DNA sequence: TGTGCCAGCAGTTTAGAGTTTTGGGGGCGGGCAGGGGTCGAGGTTGGCTACACCTTC. Amino acids: CASSLEFWGRAGVEVGYTF.

The rearrangement uses TRBV5-5 and TRBJ2-1, with 10 bases lining up with TRBD2. The CDR3 totals 15 residues. The junction had 9 bases not matched to a gene; V was cut back by 4 bases and J by 8 bases. Germline CDR1 and CDR2: SGHKS and YYEKEE (reference sequence). This CDR3 reads CASSSRPSGGYEQFF. The CDR3 nucleotides are TGTGCCAGCAGCAGCCGGCCTAGCGGGGGATATGAGCAGTTCTTC.

This clone occurred once. The rearrangement joins TRBV27 to TRBJ2-1; D remains unclear. Trimming left V 1 base short and J 6 bases short, with 10 bases between. The germline gives CDR1 MNHEY, CDR2 SMNVEV (reference sequence). This CDR3 has 14 amino acids. This CDR3 reads CASSLWQTGNEQFF. The CDR3 nucleotides are TGTGCCAGCAGTTTATGGCAGACCGGCAATGAGCAGTTCTTC.

V is TRBV2 and J is TRBJ2-5; no clear D. The CDR3 extends over 13 amino acids. CDR1 is SNHLY and CDR2 is FYNNEI in the germline V gene. The germline V and J ends were trimmed by 7 bases and 2 bases, with 11 bases remaining between them. The CDR3 bases are TGTGCCAGCAAGGGTGATCAACAAGAGACCCAGTACTTC. This translates into CASKGDQQETQYF.

The V and J genes are TRBV6-5 and TRBJ1-3, with 10 bases identical to TRBD1. This CDR3 is built from 15 residues. Germline V CDR1 and CDR2: MNHEY, SVGAGI. Trimming removed 6 bases from V and 2 bases from J; junction bases left unmatched: 4. The DNA for the CDR3 is TGTGCCAGCAGAGGGGGACAGGGGCCTGGAAACACCATATATTTT. As protein: CASRGGQGPGNTIYF.

The chain carries TRBV2 and TRBJ2-5; no definite D call. The CDR3 sequence is 13 residues long. Germline assignment: CDR1 SNHLY and CDR2 FYNNEI. V was pared by 6 bases and J by 5 bases, with 13 bases between. As DNA, the CDR3 is TGTGCCAGCAGCCGTGGTAGGCAGGAGACCCAGTACTTC. This gives the protein CASSRGRQETQYF.

This clone was observed a single time. This rearrangement joins TRBV6-6 to TRBJ2-2, with 12 bases matching TRBD1. V dropped 7 bases and J dropped 7; count of bases not matched to a gene: 10. The CDR3 consists of 16 residues. The germline gives CDR1 MNHNY, CDR2 SVGAGI (reference sequence). CDR3 nucleotide sequence: TGTGCCAGCATAACCCCGGGACAGGGGGCGGTCGGGGAGCTGTTTTTT. It encodes CASITPGQGAVGELFF.